This TCR beta chain was sequenced during a study of control samples from healthy donors and cancer patients. Germline CDR1 is SGHDN and CDR2 is FVKESK. The CDR3 consists of 17 residues. Deletions cut 4 bases from V and 0 bases from J, with 18 bases between. Profiling relied on immunoSEQ multiplex PCR, and the TCRdb table lists in-frame clones only, not all of them. Of around 93,000 clones listed, 80% to 90% are singletons. J is TRBJ2-5 and V is TRBV14; D remains unclear. Sequenced material: blood. The TCR comes from a man aged 30 to 39 in good health. The CDR3 reads CASSPLGLTPYQETQYF. The CDR3 DNA reads TGTGCCAGCAGCCCTCTGGGCTTGACACCGTACCAAGAGACCCAGTACTTC.